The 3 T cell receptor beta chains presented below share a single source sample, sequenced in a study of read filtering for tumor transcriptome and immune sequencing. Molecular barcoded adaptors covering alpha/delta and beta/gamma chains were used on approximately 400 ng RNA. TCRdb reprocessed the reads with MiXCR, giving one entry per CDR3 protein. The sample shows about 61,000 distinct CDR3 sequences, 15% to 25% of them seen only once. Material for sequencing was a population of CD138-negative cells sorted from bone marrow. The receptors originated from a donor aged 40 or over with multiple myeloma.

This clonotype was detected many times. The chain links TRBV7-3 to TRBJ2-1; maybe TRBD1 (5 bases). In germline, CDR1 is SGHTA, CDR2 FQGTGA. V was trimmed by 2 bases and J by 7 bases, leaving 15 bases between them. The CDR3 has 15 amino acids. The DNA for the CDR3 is TGTGCCAGCAGCTTAGCGGACACTCCGTGGAATGAGCAGTTCTTC. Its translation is CASSLADTPWNEQFF.

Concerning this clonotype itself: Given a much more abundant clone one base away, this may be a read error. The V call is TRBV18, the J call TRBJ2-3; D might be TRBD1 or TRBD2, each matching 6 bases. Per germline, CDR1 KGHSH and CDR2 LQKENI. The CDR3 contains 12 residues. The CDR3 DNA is TGTGCCAGCTCACTACGGGGAGGACAGCCGCATTTT. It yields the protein CASSLRGGQPHF.

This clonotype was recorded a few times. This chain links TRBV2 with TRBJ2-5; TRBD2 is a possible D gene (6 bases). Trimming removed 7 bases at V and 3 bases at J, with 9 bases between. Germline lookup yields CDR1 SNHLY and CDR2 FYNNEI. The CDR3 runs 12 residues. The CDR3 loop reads CASTRLEETQYF. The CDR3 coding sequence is TGTGCCAGCACAAGACTAGAAGAGACCCAGTACTTC.